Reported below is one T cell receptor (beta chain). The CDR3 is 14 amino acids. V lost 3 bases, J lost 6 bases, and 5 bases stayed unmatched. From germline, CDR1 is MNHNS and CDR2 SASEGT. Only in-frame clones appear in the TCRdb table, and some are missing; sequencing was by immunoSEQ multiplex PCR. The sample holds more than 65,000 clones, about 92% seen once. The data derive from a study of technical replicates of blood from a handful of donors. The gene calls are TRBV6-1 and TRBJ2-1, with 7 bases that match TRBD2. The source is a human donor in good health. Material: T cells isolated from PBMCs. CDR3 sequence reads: CASSDAGVFNEQFF. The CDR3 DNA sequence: TGTGCCAGCAGTGACGCGGGAGTTTTCAATGAGCAGTTCTTC.